This entry concerns a single T cell receptor (beta chain). What it recognizes is unknown. These data originate in a study of T cells after yellow fever vaccination. Broader study findings: Post-booster samples contained most primary-vaccination clones (approximately 96% CD4, about 90% CD8).

With 2 bases removed from V and 5 bases from J, the gap between germline ends came to 10 bases. CDR3 length: 14 amino acids. Per germline, CDR1 MNHEY and CDR2 SVGAGI. The authors made TCR cDNA by 5'RACE template switching, adding a universal primer site and UMIs. TCRdb fed the 5' RACE reads into MiXCR, producing one record per CDR3 protein. Of 450,000 to 650,000 distinct CDR3 sequences listed, about 13% are singletons. This sample comprised PBMCs, obtained on the day of the yellow fever booster vaccination. This sequence joins TRBV6-5 and TRBJ2-1; D unclear. This TCR derives from a man aged 25 to 45 who received the YFV17D yellow fever vaccine. CDR3 sequence: CASSYDWSNNEQFF. DNA of the CDR3: TGTGCCAGCAGTTACGATTGGTCCAACAATGAGCAGTTCTTC.